Each of the 17 T cell receptor beta chains below was sequenced from the same sample in a study of technical replicates of blood from a few donors. The assay was immunoSEQ multiplex PCR, and TCRdb's table has in-frame clones only and misses some. Counted here are around 58,000 clones, approximately 90% occurring once; the ten biggest clones make up around 5.5%. The sequencing sample was made of PBMCs. The receptors here all came from a human donor in good health. Some clones in this sample may be carry-over from other donors' samples.

This clone showed up just once. This chain links TRBV5-1 with TRBJ2-5, with TRBD1 as a possible D gene (6 bases). Trimming pared 4 bases from V and 4 bases from J, leaving 11 bases between. The CDR3 runs to 13 residues. The germline CDR1 and CDR2 sequences are SGHRS and YFSETQ. The CDR3, as DNA: TGCGCCAGCAGCCCAACAGGGACAGAGACCCAGTACTTC. Translated: CASSPTGTETQYF.

J is TRBJ2-3 and V is TRBV4-2; D ambiguous. The CDR3 loop spans 14 amino acids. Germline V lookup: CDR1 LGHNA, CDR2 YNFKEQ. V lost 0 bases and J 2 bases, leaving 6 bases between the germline ends. The CDR3 nucleotides read TGTGCCAGCAGCCAAGATCCCTCCACAGATACGCAGTATTTT. Residues: CASSQDPSTDTQYF.

The chain has TRBV29-1 and TRBJ1-1; D gene uncertain. Germline loops: CDR1 SQVTM, CDR2 ANQGSEA. The CDR3 is made up of 14 amino acids. Trimming took off 6 bases at V and 2 bases at J, with 16 bases between the two ends. CDR3 in DNA: TGCAGCGTCCTCCAGTCGTATCAAAACACTGAAGCTTTCTTT. Its protein product is CSVLQSYQNTEAFF. The full variable domain, in which reference TRBV29-1 and TRBJ1-1 provide the parts outside the CDR3, is SAVISQKPSRDICQRGTSLTIQCQVDSQVTMMFWYRQQPGQSLTLIATANQGSEATYESGFVIDKFPISRPNLTFSTLTVSNMSPEDSSIYLCSVLQSYQNTEAFFGQGTRLTVV.

V usage is TRBV7-2 and J usage is TRBJ2-7, with TRBD2 identical over 11 bases. The ends lost 2 bases at V and 0 bases at J; junction bases unmatched: 6. Germline V gene data show CDR1 as SGHTA and CDR2 as FQGNSA. This CDR3 has 17 residues. CDR3 loop: CASSLTSGGLNSYEQYF. The CDR3 DNA sequence: TGTGCCAGCAGCTTAACTAGCGGGGGATTAAACTCCTACGAGCAGTACTTC.

In DNA, the CDR3 is TGTGCCAGCAGCTCGCGGGGGTCCTACGAGCAGTACTTC. The encoded protein is CASSSRGSYEQYF. The chain joins TRBV11-1 to TRBJ2-7; TRBD2 agrees at 7 bases. The CDR3 is 13 residues long. Losses at the gene ends were 4 bases for V and 1 base for J; bases not matched to a gene: 1. Germline assignment: CDR1 SGHAT and CDR2 FQDESV (reference sequence). Filled out from reference TRBV11-1 and TRBJ2-7, the complete variable domain reads EAEVAQSPRYKITEKSQAVAFWCDPISGHATLYWYRQILGQGPELLVQFQDESVVDDSQLPKDRFSAERLKGVDSTLKIQPAELGDSAMYLCASSSRGSYEQYFGPGTRLTVT.

The table lists this clone with a few counts. The rearrangement links TRBV9 to TRBJ2-1, with 8 positions matching TRBD2. The junction had 3 bases not matched to a gene; V was cut back by 1 base and J by 3 bases. The CDR3 loop spans 15 amino acids. Germline V gives CDR1 SGDLS, CDR2 YYNGEE. The CDR3 nucleotides read TGTGCCAGCAGCGTACGAAGCGGGGGCTACAATGAGCAGTTCTTC. Translated, it gives CASSVRSGGYNEQFF.

V usage is TRBV18 and J usage is TRBJ2-3, with a weak D call TRBD1 (5 bases). Per the germline V gene, CDR1 is KGHSH and CDR2 is LQKENI. This CDR3 contains 16 residues. The germline V and J ends were trimmed by 5 bases and 2 bases, with 17 bases remaining between them. The CDR3 protein is CASSSLREIFTDTQYF. In DNA, the CDR3 is TGTGCCAGCTCATCCCTCAGGGAAATCTTCACAGATACGCAGTATTTT.

The chain uses TRBV6-6 and TRBJ1-6; possibly TRBD1 for D (5 bases). The V gene's germline CDR1 is MNHNY and CDR2 SVGAGI (reference sequence). The CDR3 consists of 15 residues. V dropped 8 bases and J dropped 10 bases, with 21 bases sitting between them. The CDR3 DNA reads TGTGCCAGCCTCCATCCGGGGGGAAGAGGATCACCCCTCCACTTT. Protein product: CASLHPGGRGSPLHF.

This chain joins TRBV30 and TRBJ2-3, with 11 bases aligning to TRBD2. V lost 0 bases, J lost 4 bases, and 6 bases stayed unmatched. The length of the CDR3 is 16 residues. The germline gives CDR1 GTSNPN, CDR2 SVGIG (reference sequence). Here the CDR3 reads CAWSVGSGRASDTQYF. The CDR3 bases are TGTGCCTGGAGTGTTGGTAGCGGGAGGGCCTCAGATACGCAGTATTTT.

This clone has only a few counts. The chain has TRBV6-1 and TRBJ1-1, with D possibly matching TRBD1 (6 bases). This CDR3 has 18 amino acids. Germline CDR1 MNHNS, CDR2 SASEGT. Trimming removed 3 bases at V and 4 bases at J, with 24 bases between. The chain's CDR3 is CASSDLRGMRVTRTEAFF. CDR3 DNA sequence: TGTGCCAGCAGTGACCTTAGGGGGATGAGGGTTACCCGCACTGAAGCTTTCTTT.

This clone was seen only a few times. CDR3 DNA: TGTGCCAGTGAGGTCAACAGGGCCACCGGGGAGCTGTTTTTT. Residues: CASEVNRATGELFF. The chain is built from TRBV19 and TRBJ2-2, with D perhaps TRBD1 (6 bases). V lost 8 bases, J lost 4 bases, and 14 bases lay in between. In germline, CDR1 is LNHDA, CDR2 SQIVND (reference sequence). CDR3 length equals 14 residues.

A remark on this clone: The sample contains more than one DNA sequence encoding this CDR3. The chain employs TRBV7-9 and TRBJ2-7; 9 bases are a match to TRBD2. CDR1 is SEHNR and CDR2 is FQNEAQ in the germline V gene (reference sequence). The CDR3 length is 15 residues. The V segment lost 1 base and the J segment 3 bases; nucleotides outside the gene matches: 4. CDR3 amino acids: CASSLGAGGDYEQYF. The CDR3 coding sequence is TGTGCCAGCAGCTTAGGAGCGGGAGGAGACTACGAGCAGTACTTC.

The chain carries TRBV4-3 and TRBJ2-1, with TRBD2 identical over 7 bases. With 0 bases clipped from V and 8 bases from J, the junction kept 4 bases outside the gene matches. CDR1 and CDR2 (germline): LGHNA, YSLEER. CDR3 length: 14 residues. Here the CDR3 DNA reads TGCGCCAGCAGCCAAGAAGCGGGGCCACATGAGCAGTTCTTC. Encoded protein: CASSQEAGPHEQFF.

This rearrangement joins TRBV5-3 to TRBJ2-2, with D perhaps TRBD2 (5 bases). TRBV5-3 is an ORF, and what it does is uncertain. The CDR3 has 16 amino acids. V shed 4 bases and J shed 0 bases, with 13 bases lying between them. CDR3 sequence: CARSLSRLPNTGELFF. The CDR3 DNA follows: TGTGCCAGAAGCCTCTCAAGACTACCGAACACCGGGGAGCTGTTTTTT.

V usage is TRBV5-4 and J usage is TRBJ2-7; no clear D. Trimming took off 4 bases at V and 6 bases at J, with 11 bases between the two ends. This CDR3 has 12 residues. CDR1 and CDR2 from the germline V gene are SGHNT and YYREEE (reference sequence). The CDR3 is CASSLPPGEQYF. The DNA of the CDR3 is TGTGCCAGCAGCCTCCCCCCCGGCGAGCAGTACTTC.

V usage is TRBV30 and J usage is TRBJ1-2, with D possibly matching TRBD1 (6 bases). The CDR3 consists of 15 residues. Trimming cost V 3 bases and J 3 bases, with 17 bases left between them. Germline V gives CDR1 GTSNPN, CDR2 SVGIG (reference sequence). CDR3 residues: CAWSAPPTGHYGYTF. The CDR3 nucleotides are TGTGCCTGGAGCGCCCCCCCAACAGGGCACTATGGCTACACCTTC.

The chain recombines TRBV6-5 with TRBJ1-2, with TRBD1 matching over 10 bases. CDR3 size: 15 residues. V was clipped by 4 bases and J by 2 bases; unmatched bases: 4. CDR1 MNHEY and CDR2 SVGAGI come from the germline V gene. CDR3 sequence: CASSFLDRGNYGYTF. The CDR3 region has the DNA TGTGCCAGCAGTTTCCTGGACAGGGGGAACTATGGCTACACCTTC.